Listed below are T cell receptor beta chains from one sample, sequenced in a study of Graves' ophthalmopathy and Graves' hyperthyroidism. TCRdb processed the multiplex PCR reads anew with MiXCR; each CDR3 protein has one entry. The sample includes roughly 1.1 million distinct CDR3 sequences, roughly 35% of them seen just once. Input material: peripheral blood or thyroid tissue (not recorded which). Every receptor here comes from an adult man with Graves' hyperthyroidism. CDR3s include the opening cysteine and the closing phenylalanine or tryptophan.

V	CDR3
TRBV7-2	CASSLGASGGLETQYF
TRBV7-4	CASRSGQASSYEQYF
TRBV7-8	CASSLGSDRSYEQYF
TRBV7-2	CASSNGPPPGNTIYF
TRBV10-2	CASSDWRHQETQYF
TRBV5-4	CASSSPGLASGELFF
TRBV29-1	CSPPGGTSGRVDETQYF
TRBV19	CASSMAGARPPQHF
TRBV20-1	CALGTAQPQHF
TRBV5-5	CASSAKTQYF
TRBV2	CASRIGGGPNTEAFF
TRBV6-2/TRBV6-3	CASSRRDRYYEQYF
TRBV7-2	CASSQGTGVYNSPLHF
TRBV4-3	CASSQDTGGPEYEQYF
TRBV7-8	CASSQVRRRTLGSYEQYF
TRBV29-1	CSGKLGTGNTGELFF
TRBV20-1	CSARVPNTGELFF
TRBV7-2	CASSPRTGWNTIYF
TRBV24-1	CTTSDSPGGGQPQHF
TRBV5-6	CASSLVGSSHEQYF
TRBV2	CASSDRTSGSVTDTQYF
TRBV10-2	CASTPQDRGRTEAFF
TRBV4-1	CASSQGTGLAYEQYF